This is a list of T cell receptor beta chains from one sample in a study of T cell repertoires in cytomegalovirus infection. TCRdb reprocessed the reads via MiXCR and lists one record per CDR3 protein. In the table there are about 500,000 distinct CDR3 sequences, around a third of which are singletons. Which antigens these TCRs recognize remains unknown. This specimen consisted of cultured PBMCs, obtained from culture after CMV antigen stimulation. Source of these receptors: a human donor in good health (CMV status not recorded). Some clones in this sample may be carry-over from other donors' samples. Both conserved end residues are trimmed from each CDR3.

J	V	CDR3
TRBJ1-1	TRBV7-4	ASSLSSPTATEAF
TRBJ2-5	TRBV7-2	ASSMGLAGEWETQY
TRBJ2-6	TRBV5-4	ASSLGLAGFARSSGANVLT
TRBJ2-3	TRBV19	ASSIERLAGGMISTDTQY
TRBJ2-1	TRBV4-1	ASSLTSELWGRYNEQF
TRBJ2-5	TRBV6-2/TRBV6-3	ASSWATPGETQY
TRBJ1-2	TRBV7-2	ASSETGFDGYT
TRBJ2-7	TRBV28	ASSHTGGYEQY
TRBJ2-1	TRBV6-2/TRBV6-3	ASSVVGSSYNEQF
TRBJ2-3	TRBV7-2	ASSLESFSDTQY
TRBJ2-7	TRBV28	ASSPSTGGNYEQY
TRBJ2-3	TRBV20-1	SARDHQTSRTKDTQY
TRBJ2-1	TRBV7-6	ASRPVWSSGSNEQF
TRBJ2-3	TRBV19	ASSIYHGSGRGSTDTQY
TRBJ1-5	TRBV7-6	ASSFYRGFNQPQH
TRBJ2-3	TRBV7-2	ASSLLAGGGTDTQY
TRBJ2-3	TRBV6-6	ASLPGNTDTQY
TRBJ2-7	TRBV7-3	ASSWGYEQY
TRBJ1-5	TRBV6-2/TRBV6-3	ASRTDGPSPQH
TRBJ2-1	TRBV20-1	SARPLNEGSEQF
TRBJ1-5	TRBV7-2	ASSRGSNQPQH
TRBJ2-5	TRBV7-2	ASSLDRGSRETQY